This T cell receptor beta chain originates from a study of T cell responses to AZD1222 COVID-19 vaccine. General study findings and limits: Nearly half of spike-specific TCRs reportedly target variant regions that are unmutated in the B.1.351 and B.1.1.7 variants. Two AZD1222 doses significantly raised spike-specific TCR breadth and depth over controls.

Here immunoSEQ multiplex PCR was the method, and the copy in TCRdb shows in-frame clones only, minus some. The sample has about 55,000 clones; approximately 88% are singletons. V shed 4 bases and J shed 4 bases, with 13 bases lying between them. CDR3 length: 14 amino acids. The germline CDR1 and CDR2 sequences are MGHDK and SYGVNS. A remark on this clone: Antigen unknown.

V usage is TRBV25-1 and J usage is TRBJ2-5, with a tentative D call TRBD1 (5 bases). The receptor was isolated from an adult in good health. The sample here was peripheral blood, taken on day 0 of AZD1222 vaccination. The CDR3 reads CASSGTLGVETQYF. The CDR3 coding sequence is TGTGCCAGCAGTGGGACGTTAGGGGTAGAGACCCAGTACTTC.